Listed below are T cell receptor beta chains from one sample, sequenced in a study of blood T cell repertoires in COVID-19. Sequencing used immunoSEQ multiplex PCR; TCRdb keeps in-frame clones, though not all of them. Of around 300,000 clones in the sample, around 90% were seen once. Source material: peripheral blood. Receptor source: a man aged 50 to 59 with active or convalescent COVID-19. Each CDR3 is given with its conserved first and last residue. A D gene is named only where the DNA matches it firmly. Expanded clones are given a class, and other clones once, few, many or no size at all.

V gene: TRBV3-1/TRBV3-2; D gene: TRBD1; J gene: TRBJ1-1; clone size: NA; CDR3 DNA: TGTGCCAGCAGCAAACAGGGGGGAACTGAAGCTTTCTTT; CDR3 protein: CASSKQGGTEAFF
V gene: TRBV7-9; D gene: NA; J gene: TRBJ1-4; clone size: NA; CDR3 DNA: TGTGCCAGCAGCTTAGGAACAGGCGCAACTAATGAAAAACTGTTTTTT; CDR3 protein: CASSLGTGATNEKLFF
V gene: TRBV18; D gene: TRBD2; J gene: TRBJ2-7; clone size: NA; CDR3 DNA: TGTGCCAGCTCACCCAATAGACGGGGGGGGCGCGCCGAGCAGTACTTC; CDR3 protein: CASSPNRRGGRAEQYF
V gene: TRBV4-1; D gene: TRBD2; J gene: TRBJ2-5; clone size: NA; CDR3 DNA: TGCGCCAGCAGCCAAAACCTTATTTCTTTCCCGGGGACTAAAGAGACCCAGTACTTC; CDR3 protein: CASSQNLISFPGTKETQYF
V gene: TRBV6-2/TRBV6-3; D gene: TRBD1; J gene: TRBJ1-1; clone size: NA; CDR3 DNA: TGTGCCAGCAGTTATGGAAACCGACAGGGGACAGCTTTCTTT; CDR3 protein: CASSYGNRQGTAFF
V gene: TRBV28; D gene: TRBD2; J gene: TRBJ2-7; clone size: NA; CDR3 DNA: TGTGCCAGCAGTTCAACGGGACTAGCGAGACAGGCCTACGAGCAGTACTTC; CDR3 protein: CASSSTGLARQAYEQYF
V gene: TRBV7-6; D gene: TRBD1; J gene: TRBJ2-1; clone size: NA; CDR3 DNA: TGTGCCAGCAGCCCTACCCTAGACAGGGCCTACAATGAGCAGTTCTTC; CDR3 protein: CASSPTLDRAYNEQFF
V gene: TRBV6-4; D gene: TRBD1; J gene: TRBJ1-1; clone size: NA; CDR3 DNA: TGTGCCAGCAGACACAGGGGGAACACTGAAGCTTTCTTT; CDR3 protein: CASRHRGNTEAFF
V gene: TRBV18; D gene: TRBD1; J gene: TRBJ1-3; clone size: NA; CDR3 DNA: TGTGCCAGCTCACTCGGACAGGGCGGACTTGGAAACACCATATATTTT; CDR3 protein: CASSLGQGGLGNTIYF
V gene: TRBV7-2; D gene: NA; J gene: TRBJ1-6; clone size: NA; CDR3 DNA: TGTGCCAGCACGTCCCGGACTAATTTATATAATTCACCCCTCCACTTT; CDR3 protein: CASTSRTNLYNSPLHF
V gene: TRBV2; D gene: TRBD1; J gene: TRBJ1-1; clone size: NA; CDR3 DNA: TGTGCCAGCAGTCCGGACAGGGGGGCTTTCTTT; CDR3 protein: CASSPDRGAFF
V gene: TRBV10-1; D gene: TRBD2; J gene: TRBJ2-1; clone size: NA; CDR3 DNA: TGCGCCAGCAGCAGCGGGAGGGCCTCCTACAATGAGCAGTTCTTC; CDR3 protein: CASSSGRASYNEQFF
V gene: TRBV4-3; D gene: TRBD1; J gene: TRBJ1-4; clone size: NA; CDR3 DNA: TGCGCCAGCAGCCAAGAACCAGGACAGGCACAAGAAAAATTGTTTTTT; CDR3 protein: CASSQEPGQAQEKLFF
V gene: TRBV19; D gene: TRBD1; J gene: TRBJ1-1; clone size: NA; CDR3 DNA: TGTGCCAGTAGTGTGGGGACAGCTTGGAACACTGAAGCTTTCTTT; CDR3 protein: CASSVGTAWNTEAFF
V gene: TRBV20-1; D gene: TRBD2; J gene: TRBJ2-5; clone size: NA; CDR3 DNA: TGCAGTGCTAGTTCCAGCGGGGGGGCCTGGGAGACCCAGTACTTC; CDR3 protein: CSASSSGGAWETQYF
V gene: TRBV2; D gene: NA; J gene: TRBJ2-3; clone size: NA; CDR3 DNA: TGTGCCAGCAGTGAAGCGTTGGGCGCTGATACGCAGTATTTT; CDR3 protein: CASSEALGADTQYF
V gene: TRBV29-1; D gene: TRBD1; J gene: TRBJ2-7; clone size: NA; CDR3 DNA: TGCAGCGTGTTGGGACAGGCCTACGAGCAGTACTTC; CDR3 protein: CSVLGQAYEQYF
V gene: TRBV11-2; D gene: TRBD1; J gene: TRBJ2-1; clone size: NA; CDR3 DNA: TGTGCCAGCAGCTGGCTCCAGGGGGCAATAGGGAATGAGCAGTTCTTC; CDR3 protein: CASSWLQGAIGNEQFF
V gene: TRBV5-1; D gene: TRBD1; J gene: TRBJ1-6; clone size: NA; CDR3 DNA: TGCGCCAGCAGCCGGCAGGGACAGGGAGGGTCCTATAATTCACCCCTCCACTTT; CDR3 protein: CASSRQGQGGSYNSPLHF
V gene: TRBV6-2/TRBV6-3; D gene: TRBD1; J gene: TRBJ1-2; clone size: NA; CDR3 DNA: TGTGCCAGCAGCCCCAGACGGACAGGACGAAACTATGGCTACACCTTC; CDR3 protein: CASSPRRTGRNYGYTF
V gene: TRBV27; D gene: TRBD2; J gene: TRBJ2-7; clone size: NA; CDR3 DNA: TGTGCCAGCCGCCCCGGGCTAGCGGCCTACGAGCAGTACTTC; CDR3 protein: CASRPGLAAYEQYF
V gene: TRBV5-1; D gene: NA; J gene: TRBJ2-3; clone size: NA; CDR3 DNA: TGCGCCAGCAGCTTTAACCCAAAGACTAGTGCGATTACAGATACGCAGTATTTT; CDR3 protein: CASSFNPKTSAITDTQYF
V gene: TRBV2; D gene: TRBD1; J gene: TRBJ1-1; clone size: NA; CDR3 DNA: TGTGCCAGCAGTTACGGACAGGCAGGAGGGGGGCTGGACACTGAAGCTTTCTTT; CDR3 protein: CASSYGQAGGGLDTEAFF
V gene: TRBV18; D gene: TRBD1; J gene: TRBJ2-7; clone size: NA; CDR3 DNA: TGTGCCAGCTCAGACTCCCGGACAGGGGGCCTCGAGCAGTACTTC; CDR3 protein: CASSDSRTGGLEQYF
V gene: TRBV2; D gene: NA; J gene: TRBJ2-7; clone size: NA; CDR3 DNA: TGTGCCAGCAGTGAAATTGGGGCAGTGTCCTACGAGCAGTACTTC; CDR3 protein: CASSEIGAVSYEQYF
V gene: TRBV5-6; D gene: TRBD1; J gene: TRBJ1-2; clone size: NA; CDR3 DNA: TGTGCCAGCAGCTTGGACGGACAGGGGAGGATAAGGGGCTACACCTTC; CDR3 protein: CASSLDGQGRIRGYTF
V gene: TRBV27; D gene: NA; J gene: TRBJ2-2; clone size: NA; CDR3 DNA: TGTGCCAGCAGTTTCTCGAACACCGGGGAGCTGTTTTTT; CDR3 protein: CASSFSNTGELFF
V gene: TRBV5-4; D gene: TRBD1; J gene: TRBJ1-1; clone size: NA; CDR3 DNA: TGTGCCAGCAGCTGGGGACAGACGAACACTGAAGCTTTCTTT; CDR3 protein: CASSWGQTNTEAFF
V gene: TRBV5-6; D gene: TRBD1; J gene: TRBJ2-5; clone size: NA; CDR3 DNA: TGTGCCAGCAGCTTGGAACAGGGGGAAGGGGAGACCCAGTACTTC; CDR3 protein: CASSLEQGEGETQYF
V gene: TRBV7-3; D gene: TRBD1; J gene: TRBJ2-3; clone size: NA; CDR3 DNA: TGTGCCAGCAGCTTCGGACAGGTACCAGATACGCAGTATTTT; CDR3 protein: CASSFGQVPDTQYF
V gene: TRBV28; D gene: NA; J gene: TRBJ2-1; clone size: NA; CDR3 DNA: TGTGCCAGCAGTCCGGGACGCAGGGGCGACAATGAGCAGTTCTTC; CDR3 protein: CASSPGRRGDNEQFF
V gene: TRBV2; D gene: TRBD1; J gene: TRBJ2-7; clone size: few; CDR3 DNA: TGTGCCAGCACCACCGGGACAGGGGCCAGTGAGCAGTACTTC; CDR3 protein: CASTTGTGASEQYF
V gene: TRBV7-9; D gene: TRBD2; J gene: TRBJ2-1; clone size: NA; CDR3 DNA: TGTGCCAGCAGCTTAGGCCTAGCGGACGGCAATGAGCAGTTCTTC; CDR3 protein: CASSLGLADGNEQFF
V gene: TRBV24-1; D gene: NA; J gene: TRBJ2-5; clone size: NA; CDR3 DNA: TGTGCCACCAGTGATTTAAGGGCGGCGGGGGAGACCCAGTACTTC; CDR3 protein: CATSDLRAAGETQYF
V gene: TRBV28; D gene: TRBD1; J gene: TRBJ1-5; clone size: few; CDR3 DNA: TGTGCCAGCAGGATAGCTCCAAGACAGGGAATTAATCAGCCCCAGCATTTT; CDR3 protein: CASRIAPRQGINQPQHF
V gene: TRBV11-2; D gene: NA; J gene: TRBJ1-1; clone size: NA; CDR3 DNA: TGTGCCAGCAGCTTAGAGGGGGGGAACACTGAAGCTTTCTTT; CDR3 protein: CASSLEGGNTEAFF
V gene: TRBV5-8; D gene: TRBD1; J gene: TRBJ1-6; clone size: NA; CDR3 DNA: TGTGCCAGCAGCCGTGGGACAGGACCTGATTCACCCCTCCACTTT; CDR3 protein: CASSRGTGPDSPLHF
V gene: TRBV28; D gene: NA; J gene: TRBJ1-4; clone size: NA; CDR3 DNA: TGTGCCAGCAGTCACGGCGGGGAGGGTAGCGAAAAACTGTTTTTT; CDR3 protein: CASSHGGEGSEKLFF
V gene: TRBV3-1/TRBV3-2; D gene: NA; J gene: TRBJ2-1; clone size: NA; CDR3 DNA: TGTGCCAGCAGCCAAGCCGGGACTGGCTACAATGAGCAGTTCTTC; CDR3 protein: CASSQAGTGYNEQFF
V gene: TRBV18; D gene: NA; J gene: TRBJ1-2; clone size: NA; CDR3 DNA: TGTGCCAGCTCACCGGGAGTCGATACGGGATATGGCTACACCTTC; CDR3 protein: CASSPGVDTGYGYTF
V gene: TRBV19; D gene: TRBD1; J gene: TRBJ2-5; clone size: NA; CDR3 DNA: TGTGCCAGTAGTATCGCCCCGACAGGGTACCAAGAGACCCAGTACTTC; CDR3 protein: CASSIAPTGYQETQYF
V gene: TRBV30; D gene: TRBD1; J gene: TRBJ2-7; clone size: NA; CDR3 DNA: TGTGCCTACAAGGGGGCGGAGTACGAGCAGTACTTC; CDR3 protein: CAYKGAEYEQYF